The next 4 T cell receptor beta chains were all read from a single sample in a study of T cell responses to AZD1222 COVID-19 vaccine. This table comes from immunoSEQ multiplex PCR, and its TCRdb copy is limited to in-frame clones, with some not included. In the table there are 70,000 to 95,000 clones, approximately 89% of which are singletons. The sequenced sample was peripheral blood, obtained 28 days after the second AZD1222 dose. The receptors were sampled from an adult who received the AZD1222 COVID-19 vaccine.

The chain recombines TRBV2 with TRBJ2-3; the D gene is possibly TRBD1 (6 bases). The germline CDR1 and CDR2 sequences are SNHLY and FYNNEI. Trimming cost V 7 bases and J 2 bases, with 19 bases left between them. The CDR3 has 16 residues. Here the CDR3 reads CASMRGWPYLTDTQYF. The CDR3 DNA reads TGTGCCAGCATGAGGGGGTGGCCTTATCTCACAGATACGCAGTATTTT.

This chain uses TRBV28 with TRBJ1-2, with D hard to call. Germline V gene lookup returns CDR1 MDHEN and CDR2 SYDVKM. The CDR3 runs 12 residues. V was cut by 3 bases and J by 2 bases, with 4 bases left in between. In DNA, the CDR3 is TGTGCCAGCAGTTTGTCAAACTATGGCTACACCTTC. Translating gives CASSLSNYGYTF.

The chain combines TRBV7-9 with TRBJ1-2, with no clear D. The CDR3 runs 11 residues. Germline loops: CDR1 SEHNR, CDR2 FQNEAQ (reference sequence). Trimming cost V 3 bases and J 8 bases, with 7 bases left between them. This CDR3 is CASSFFGGYTF. Here the CDR3 DNA reads TGTGCCAGCAGCTTTTTCGGCGGCTACACCTTC. The variable domain in full, completed from reference TRBV7-9 and TRBJ1-2, reads DTGVSQNPRHKITKRGQNVTFRCDPISEHNRLYWYRQTLGQGPEFLTYFQNEAQLEKSRLLSDRFSAERPKGSFSTLEIQRTEQGDSAMYLCASSFFGGYTFGSGTRLTVV.

The chain links TRBV30 to TRBJ2-1; no clear D. Looked up from germline, CDR1 is GTSNPN and CDR2 is SVGIG (reference sequence). The V gene lost 2 bases and the J gene lost 6 bases, with 14 bases spanning the gap. This CDR3 spans 14 amino acids. The CDR3 spells CAWSTTSTGNEQFF. The CDR3 nucleotides read TGTGCCTGGAGTACCACCAGCACGGGCAATGAGCAGTTCTTC.